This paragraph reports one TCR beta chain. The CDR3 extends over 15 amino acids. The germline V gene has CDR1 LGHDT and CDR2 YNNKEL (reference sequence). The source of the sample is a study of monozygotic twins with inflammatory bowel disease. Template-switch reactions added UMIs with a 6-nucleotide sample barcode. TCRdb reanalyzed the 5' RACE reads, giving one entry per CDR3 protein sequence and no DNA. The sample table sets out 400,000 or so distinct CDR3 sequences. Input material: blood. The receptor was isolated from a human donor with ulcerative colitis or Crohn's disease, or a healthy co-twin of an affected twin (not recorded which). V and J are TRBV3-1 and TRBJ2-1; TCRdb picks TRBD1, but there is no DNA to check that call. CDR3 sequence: CASSPSHGGGSEQFF.